These 8 T cell receptor beta chains originate from one sample sequenced in a study of blood T cell repertoires in COVID-19. Generated by immunoSEQ multiplex PCR, the TCRdb table keeps only in-frame clones and is missing some. The sample lists 250,000 to 350,000 clones; approximately 91% were seen once. Sequenced: peripheral blood. These receptors all stem from a woman aged 30 to 39 with COVID-19, enrolled during active disease.

This chain joins TRBV6-5 and TRBJ2-7; 13 positions agree with TRBD2. This CDR3 contains 15 residues. Germline-derived CDR1 and CDR2 are MNHEY and SVGAGI. V shed 5 bases, J shed 6 bases, and the junction held 7 bases outside the gene matches. CDR3 DNA sequence: TGTGCCAGCAGTAGACGGGGACTAGCGGGAACCGAGCAGTACTTC. Translation gives CASSRRGLAGTEQYF.

The chain combines TRBV6-5 with TRBJ1-1; D unresolved. The V end was cut by 0 bases, the J end by 2 bases, with 7 bases between. Germline lookup yields CDR1 MNHEY and CDR2 SVGAGI. This CDR3 comprises 14 residues. DNA for the CDR3: TGTGCCAGCAGTTACTCGGGCAGAAACACTGAAGCTTTCTTT. Residues: CASSYSGRNTEAFF.

The V call is TRBV12-3 or TRBV12-4, the J call TRBJ1-1; unclear D gene. V lost 2 bases to trimming and J lost 1 base, with 5 bases between them. The CDR3 consists of 13 residues. CDR3 in DNA: TGTGCCAGCAGTTTATCGTGGAACACTGAAGCTTTCTTT. This encodes CASSLSWNTEAFF.

The V call is TRBV15, the J call TRBJ1-2, with 7 nucleotides matching TRBD1. This CDR3 contains 13 residues. In germline, CDR1 is LNHNV, CDR2 YYDKDF (reference sequence). V was pared by 5 bases and J by 4 bases, with 4 bases of the junction left unmatched. CDR3 region: CATSSRDSYGYTF. DNA of the CDR3: TGTGCCACCAGCTCCCGGGACAGCTATGGCTACACCTTC.

The rearrangement links TRBV2 to TRBJ2-7, with D maybe TRBD2 (5 bases). This CDR3 spans 13 amino acids. Germline-derived CDR1 and CDR2 are SNHLY and FYNNEI. Trimming took off 7 bases at V and 2 bases at J, with 12 bases between the two ends. The CDR3 DNA reads as TGTGCCAGCAAACGGGGATTCACCTACGAGCAGTACTTC. This sequence encodes CASKRGFTYEQYF.

The chain carries TRBV7-2 and TRBJ2-7; 7 nucleotides agree with TRBD1. The CDR3 is 15 amino acids. V shed 5 bases and J 8 bases; nucleotides not matched to a gene: 15. Per the germline V gene, CDR1 is SGHTA and CDR2 is FQGNSA. The chain's CDR3 is CASSPLVGGNMKQYF. The CDR3, as DNA: TGTGCCAGCAGCCCCCTCGTAGGGGGCAATATGAAGCAGTACTTC.

The chain links TRBV28 to TRBJ2-3; 7 bases fit TRBD2. The CDR3 has 15 amino acids. CDR1 MDHEN and CDR2 SYDVKM come from the germline V gene. V was pared by 3 bases and J by 2 bases, with 5 bases of the junction left unmatched. CDR3 sequence reads: CASSLGRGNTDTQYF. The CDR3 DNA reads TGTGCCAGCAGTTTGGGGAGGGGTAACACAGATACGCAGTATTTT.

The V call is TRBV7-2, the J call TRBJ2-7, with 8 bases fitting TRBD1. The CDR3 has 15 residues. Germline trimming cut 3 bases from V and 3 bases from J; bases unmatched to any gene: 7. Germline lookup yields CDR1 SGHTA and CDR2 FQGNSA. The CDR3 here is CASSLTGTGVYEQYF. DNA of the CDR3: TGTGCCAGCAGCTTGACCGGGACAGGAGTCTACGAGCAGTACTTC.